This T cell receptor beta chain was sequenced for a study of human T cells and chemical hapten exposure. Time point indicated: patch test 2, 6 weeks after DPC sensitization. Treatment specified: therapeutic diphenylcyclopropenone sensitization with weekly scalp DPC. This clonotype was recorded many times. TCRdb reprocessed the RACE reads via MiXCR and lists one record per CDR3 protein. Of around 42,000 distinct CDR3 sequences listed, about 3% were seen once; the top ten hold more than 6.5%. The CDR3 covers 16 residues. Germline V gene data show CDR1 as MDHEN and CDR2 as SYDVKM. Trimming stripped 5 bases from V and 3 bases from J, with 17 bases between.

V usage is TRBV28 and J usage is TRBJ2-1; D unclear. Sequenced here: whole blood, sampled in connection with sensitization to the hapten diphenylcyclopropenone (DPC). This clonotype was sampled from a man in his forties with alopecia areata. Some clones in this sample may be carry-over from other donors' samples. CDR3 protein: CASSLDGLQLYNEQFF. CDR3 nucleotides: TGTGCCAGCAGTCTAGATGGGTTACAGCTCTACAATGAGCAGTTCTTC.